This T cell receptor beta chain was recorded in a study of shared clonotypes between healthy human individuals. Study-wide results and caveats: Memory subsets had estimated richness that was generally smaller than that of naive subsets. Clonotypes which were not shared had lower generation probabilities than clonotypes that all four donors shared. Genetic and exposure-history diversity was limited by the few donors.

Between the trimmed V and J ends, which lost 7 bases and 0 bases, there was a span of 5 bases. This CDR3 spans 12 amino acids. CDR1 SNHLY and CDR2 FYNNEI come from the germline V gene. Method: immunoSEQ multiplex PCR; TCRdb's copy keeps in-frame clones and lacks some. In the table there are about 2.3 million clones, around 93% of which are singletons. Nashville, Tennessee was home to all donors, who were Caucasian adults. This clone showed up just once. What it binds is unknown. What was sequenced was naive CD4+ T cells from PBMCs. The subset was: CD45RA+ positively selected. The chain has TRBV2 and TRBJ2-3; D not certain. The sequence was obtained from a man aged 18 to 29 in good health. Some clones in this sample may be carry-over from other donors' samples. CDR3 region: CASMFSTDTQYF. CDR3 in DNA: TGTGCCAGCATGTTCAGCACAGATACGCAGTATTTT.